The sequence of this TCR beta chain was determined in a study of T cell repertoires in cytomegalovirus infection. Overall study: Both recently identified HLA-C-restricted and well-studied HLA-B-restricted CMV epitopes were used in the study. It was the public TCR beta signatures that indicated both CMV infection and matching HLA type. Study-wide findings and caveats: In two of eight donors, the top clonotype was HLA-C-restricted CMV-specific.

A note on this clonotype: What it binds is not known.

The ends were cut back, 6 bases at V and 1 base at J, with 9 bases in the middle. The CDR3 has 13 residues. Germline CDR1 SGHVT, CDR2 SQSDAQ. TCRdb redid the calling of the reads with MiXCR, one entry per CDR3 protein. The sample holds 380,000 or so distinct CDR3 sequences, about 35% seen once. Specimen: cultured PBMCs, collected from culture after CMV antigen stimulation. This sequence joins TRBV7-4 and TRBJ1-1; tentative D call: TRBD1 (5 bases). The sequence derives from a human donor in good health (CMV status not recorded). Some clones in this sample may be carry-over from other donors' samples. CDR3 in amino acids: CASRLGPNTEAFF. As DNA, the CDR3 is TGTGCCAGCAGGTTGGGACCGAACACTGAAGCTTTCTTT.